Listed below are T cell receptor beta chains from one sample, sequenced in a study of cytomegalovirus exposure and HLA in healthy donors. Repertoires were generated with immunoSEQ multiplex PCR, while TCRdb's copy carries only in-frame clones and drops some. The data show 150,000 to 200,000 clones, with 75% to 85% seen just once and around 1.6% held by the top ten. Material: PBMCs. These receptors came from a woman aged 45-65 years in good health and CMV-seronegative. CDR3s include the opening cysteine and the closing phenylalanine or tryptophan. A D gene is named only where the DNA matches it firmly. For some rows the clone size is stated as once, few or many, or as a class when expanded; others skip it.

NA | TRBJ1-3 | NA | TRBV10-3 | CAISGYRDSGNTIYF | TGTGCCATCAGTGGCTACAGAGACTCTGGAAACACCATATATTTT
TRBD1 | TRBJ1-6 | NA | TRBV30 | CAWSVVTGEAYNSPLHF | TGTGCCTGGAGTGTAGTAACAGGGGAGGCCTATAATTCACCCCTCCACTTT
NA | TRBJ1-1 | NA | TRBV29-1 | CSVAQVNTEAFF | TGCAGCGTTGCACAGGTGAACACTGAAGCTTTCTTT
NA | TRBJ1-3 | NA | TRBV2 | CASTRAGDTIYF | TGTGCCAGCACGCGGGCCGGCGACACCATATATTTT
TRBD1 | TRBJ1-6 | once | TRBV7-9 | CASGINRGGSPLHF | TGTGCCAGCGGGATTAACAGGGGTGGTTCACCCCTCCACTTT
TRBD1 | TRBJ1-2 | NA | TRBV6-1 | CAGDSENYGYTF | TGTGCCGGGGACAGCGAGAACTATGGCTACACCTTC
NA | TRBJ1-2 | NA | TRBV2 | CASSEGFGRGGGCYTF | TGTGCCAGCAGTGAAGGGTTTGGCCGCGGGGGCGGATGCTACACCTTC
NA | TRBJ2-3 | few | TRBV11-2 | CASSLGPTSLTDTQYF | TGTGCCAGCAGCCTTGGGCCGACATCCCTCACAGATACGCAGTATTTT
TRBD2 | TRBJ2-1 | NA | TRBV5-1 | CASSLRGREGDEQFF | TGCGCCAGCAGCTTGAGGGGGCGGGAGGGGGATGAGCAGTTCTTC
NA | TRBJ2-7 | few | TRBV7-9 | CASSPSTDYEQYF | TGTGCCAGCAGCCCTTCGACAGATTACGAGCAGTACTTC
NA | TRBJ1-1 | NA | TRBV7-9 | CASSLVSDTEAFF | TGTGCCAGCAGCTTAGTATCGGACACTGAAGCTTTCTTT
TRBD2 | TRBJ2-3 | NA | TRBV6-7 | CASYSGRVVGTDTQYF | TGTGCCAGCTATAGCGGGAGGGTGGTCGGCACAGATACGCAGTATTTT
NA | TRBJ1-6 | few | TRBV6-6 | CATRSGAVNSPLHF | TGTGCCACCAGATCAGGGGCAGTTAATTCACCCCTCCACTTT
TRBD1 | TRBJ1-1 | NA | TRBV19 | CASSDHRGRGTEAFF | TGTGCCAGTAGTGACCACAGGGGCCGGGGCACTGAAGCTTTCTTT
NA | TRBJ2-3 | NA | TRBV9 | CASSVDSMGGDTQYF | TGTGCCAGCAGCGTAGACTCCATGGGGGGAGATACGCAGTATTTT
TRBD1 | TRBJ1-2 | few | TRBV4-3 | CASSQGTGARADGYTF | TGCGCCAGCAGCCAGGGGACAGGGGCTCGGGCGGATGGCTACACCTTC
NA | TRBJ2-3 | NA | TRBV13 | CASSLGGGHLDTQYF | TGTGCCAGCTCCCTTGGGGGGGGGCACTTAGATACGCAGTATTTT
NA | TRBJ2-1 | NA | TRBV5-1 | CASSLVQGRLSGPWDNEQFF | TGCGCCAGCAGCTTGGTACAGGGGAGGTTGAGCGGGCCGTGGGACAATGAGCAGTTCTTC
NA | TRBJ2-4 | NA | TRBV7-2 | CASSSGSGNIQYF | TGTGCCAGCAGCTCGGGGTCCGGAAACATTCAGTACTTC
TRBD2 | TRBJ2-5 | NA | TRBV13 | CASSRRLAEETQYF | TGTGCCAGCAGCCGTCGACTAGCGGAAGAGACCCAGTACTTC
NA | TRBJ2-7 | NA | TRBV28 | CASSLGIDSSEQSF | TGTGCCAGCAGTTTAGGGATCGACAGTTCCGAGCAGTCCTTC
NA | TRBJ1-2 | NA | TRBV7-9 | CASSLTGGGYTF | TGTGCCAGCAGCCTGACAGGAGGCGGCTACACCTTC
TRBD1 | TRBJ1-1 | NA | TRBV27 | CASRFHRDRLNTEAFF | TGTGCCAGCAGATTTCACAGGGACAGGTTGAACACTGAAGCTTTCTTT
TRBD1 | TRBJ1-2 | NA | TRBV5-1 | CASSWDRANYGYTF | TGCGCCAGCAGCTGGGACAGGGCTAACTATGGCTACACCTTC
NA | TRBJ2-7 | NA | TRBV28 | CASRPQGSSSYEQYF | TGTGCCAGCAGGCCCCAGGGGTCTAGCTCCTACGAGCAGTACTTC
NA | TRBJ2-1 | few | TRBV6-1 | CASSDATVYNEQFF | TGTGCCAGCAGTGACGCGACAGTATACAATGAGCAGTTCTTC
NA | TRBJ2-5 | once | TRBV5-6 | CASSLGRVNSETQYF | TGTGCCAGCAGCTTGGGCAGGGTAAACTCGGAGACCCAGTACTTC
TRBD2 | TRBJ2-3 | NA | TRBV9 | CASSVGLARRTDTQYF | TGTGCCAGCAGCGTAGGACTAGCCCGTCGCACAGATACGCAGTATTTT
NA | TRBJ1-1 | NA | TRBV9 | CASSVGGQDAFF | TGTGCCAGCAGCGTAGGAGGACAAGATGCTTTCTTT
NA | TRBJ2-2 | NA | TRBV7-2 | CASSLETRGTGELFF | TGTGCCAGCAGCTTAGAGACCCGCGGCACCGGGGAGCTGTTTTTT
NA | TRBJ2-2 | NA | TRBV6-6 | CASSYSGAAAGELFF | TGTGCCAGCAGTTACTCAGGGGCGGCGGCCGGGGAGCTGTTTTTT
NA | TRBJ2-4 | NA | TRBV4-3 | CASSQARGPQNIQYF | TGCGCCAGCAGCCAAGCTCGAGGCCCCCAAAACATTCAGTACTTC
TRBD1 | TRBJ1-5 | once | TRBV28 | CASRITGQGNQPQHF | TGTGCCAGCAGGATTACCGGACAGGGGAATCAGCCCCAGCATTTT
NA | TRBJ2-7 | NA | TRBV5-3 | CARNLTGYHEQYF | TGTGCCAGAAACCTGACAGGTTATCACGAGCAGTACTTC
NA | TRBJ1-2 | NA | TRBV6-1 | CASSESKGLGYGYTF | TGTGCCAGCAGTGAATCCAAGGGGCTTGGATATGGCTACACCTTC
NA | TRBJ2-5 | NA | TRBV9 | CASSPDLRVQETQYF | TGTGCCAGCAGCCCCGATTTGCGAGTACAAGAGACCCAGTACTTC
NA | TRBJ1-1 | NA | TRBV18 | CASSPGHTNTEAFF | TGTGCCAGCTCACCGGGACACACCAACACTGAAGCTTTCTTT
TRBD1 | TRBJ1-4 | NA | TRBV7-2 | CASSFTPTGTNEKLFF | TGTGCCAGCAGCTTCACACCGACAGGGACTAATGAAAAACTGTTTTTT
NA | TRBJ1-3 | NA | TRBV28 | CASSFSPVNTIYF | TGTGCCAGCAGTTTTTCCCCAGTAAACACCATATATTTT
NA | TRBJ1-1 | few | TRBV11-2 | CASSRSRASGNTEAFF | TGTGCCAGCAGCCGAAGCAGGGCATCCGGGAACACTGAAGCTTTCTTT
NA | TRBJ2-2 | once | TRBV18 | CASSRPGANTGELFF | TGTGCCAGCTCCCGCCCAGGGGCAAACACCGGGGAGCTGTTTTTT
NA | TRBJ1-5 | NA | TRBV10-3 | CAISESVTGNQPQHF | TGTGCCATCAGTGAATCAGTCACAGGCAATCAGCCCCAGCATTTT
NA | TRBJ2-1 | once | TRBV9 | CASSVADNEQFF | TGTGCCAGCAGCGTAGCGGACAATGAGCAGTTCTTC
TRBD2 | TRBJ2-1 | NA | TRBV7-2 | CASSLSSAGGSYNEQFF | TGTGCCAGCAGCTTAAGCAGCGCGGGAGGATCCTACAATGAGCAGTTCTTC
NA | TRBJ2-7 | few | TRBV7-9 | CASSLYASSYEQYF | TGTGCCAGCAGCTTATACGCGAGCTCCTACGAGCAGTACTTC
TRBD1 | TRBJ1-6 | NA | TRBV5-4 | CASSRDRGNSPLHF | TGTGCCAGCAGTAGGGACAGGGGGAATTCACCCCTCCACTTT
NA | TRBJ1-1 | NA | TRBV5-4 | CASSLGTRGGDTEAFF | TGTGCCAGCAGCTTGGGTACTAGGGGGGGGGACACTGAAGCTTTCTTT
TRBD1 | TRBJ1-2 | NA | TRBV6-5 | CASSSGTGGPYGYTF | TGTGCCAGCAGTTCCGGGACAGGGGGCCCCTATGGCTACACCTTC
TRBD1 | TRBJ1-1 | once | TRBV19 | CASRNRDRGLFHTEAFF | TGTGCCAGTAGGAACCGGGACAGGGGGCTTTTCCACACTGAAGCTTTCTTT
NA | TRBJ1-1 | NA | TRBV7-2 | CASSPRRGMNTEAFF | TGTGCCAGCAGCCCGAGGCGGGGTATGAACACTGAAGCTTTCTTT